Below, 27 T cell receptor beta chains from the same sample are listed, as sequenced in a study of blood T cell repertoires in COVID-19 (dated by TCRdb to 2018 to 2020). The library was built by means of the immunoSEQ multiplex PCR assay. TCRdb took over this immuneACCESS table, retaining in-frame rearrangements with V and J assigned. Such tables are incomplete; in checked studies, under half of the missing clones stem from an unresolved V gene, and the remainder is unexplained. This sample lists about 230,000 clones; over 80% were detected once. Under 30% of the sample goes to the ten largest clones. The sample consisted of peripheral blood. The receptors stem from a man in his forties with acute or convalescent COVID-19.

J is TRBJ1-5 and V is TRBV19; TRBD1 might be the D (6 bases). CDR1 and CDR2 (germline): LNHDA, SQIVND (reference sequence). Trimming took off 3 bases at V and 7 bases at J, with 16 bases between the two ends. This CDR3 has 15 residues. CDR3 DNA sequence: TGTGCCAGTAGTATCGTTGGGGGCTCGGAACAGCCCCAGCATTTT. Its translation: CASSIVGGSEQPQHF.

A word on this clone: It may be a read error: a sequence one base away is much more abundant. J is TRBJ1-1 and V is TRBV7-9, with D unclear. The germline V gene has CDR1 SEHNR and CDR2 FQNEAQ (reference sequence). The CDR3 length is 13 residues. The V end was cut by 1 base, the J end by 0 bases, with 3 bases between. In DNA form, the CDR3 reads TGTGCCAGCAGCTTAGTCATGAACACTGAAGCTTTCTTT. Its protein is CASSLVMNTEAFF.

The genes are TRBV5-1 and TRBJ2-2, with 12 positions matching TRBD2. The V and J ends lost 4 bases and 4 bases, in that order; junction bases with no gene match: 5. Germline lookup yields CDR1 SGHRS and CDR2 YFSETQ. The CDR3 extends over 16 amino acids. In nucleotides, the CDR3 is TGCGCCAGCAGCCCCCGACTAGCGGGAGTCACCGGGGAGCTGTTTTTT. It is translated as CASSPRLAGVTGELFF.

Here the CDR3 DNA reads TGTGCCAGCTCACCCCAGAGCACAGATACGCAGTATTTT. Protein product: CASSPQSTDTQYF. V and J are TRBV18 and TRBJ2-3; D remains unclear. Germline lookup yields CDR1 KGHSH and CDR2 LQKENI. The ends were cut back, 3 bases at V and 0 bases at J, with 4 bases in the middle. This CDR3 comprises 13 residues.

The rearrangement joins TRBV27 to TRBJ1-2, with 8 bases lining up with TRBD1. With 6 bases clipped from V and 6 bases from J, the junction kept 9 bases outside the gene matches. This CDR3 has 14 residues. Per germline, CDR1 MNHEY and CDR2 SMNVEV (reference sequence). CDR3: CASSPRGRSDGYTF. CDR3 in DNA: TGTGCCAGCAGCCCCAGGGGGCGCAGTGATGGCTACACCTTC.

This clone has more than one count but fewer than ten. The chain has TRBV19 and TRBJ2-1; 7 bases are shared with TRBD2. The CDR3 consists of 14 residues. Germline V gene lookup returns CDR1 LNHDA and CDR2 SQIVND (reference sequence). V dropped 3 bases and J dropped 6; count of bases not matched to a gene: 5. CDR3 loop: CASSMGGSANEQFF. The CDR3 region has the DNA TGTGCCAGTAGTATGGGCGGGAGTGCCAATGAGCAGTTCTTC. Drawing the rest from reference TRBV19 and TRBJ2-1, the complete variable domain is DGGITQSPKYLFRKEGQNVTLSCEQNLNHDAMYWYRQDPGQGLRLIYYSQIVNDFQKGDIAEGYSVSREKKESFPLTVTSAQKNPTAFYLCASSMGGSANEQFFGPGTRLTVL.

This clone has a handful of counts. The rearrangement uses TRBV5-6 and TRBJ1-1; D perhaps matches TRBD1 (5 bases). Germline CDR1 SGHDT, CDR2 YYEEEE. This CDR3 is 14 amino acids long. The V gene lost 5 bases and the J gene lost 2 bases, with 13 bases spanning the gap. This chain's CDR3 is CASRPRGLNTEAFF. CDR3 nucleotide sequence: TGTGCCAGCAGGCCACGGGGACTTAACACTGAAGCTTTCTTT.

The chain is built from TRBV24-1 and TRBJ2-7; D is perhaps TRBD1 (6 bases). Germline lookup yields CDR1 KGHDR and CDR2 SFDVKD. Trimming stripped 4 bases from V and 8 bases from J, with 11 bases between. The CDR3 has 12 residues. The CDR3 sequence: CATSEGGEKQYF. The CDR3 bases are TGTGCCACCAGTGAAGGGGGAGAAAAGCAGTACTTC.

V usage is TRBV6-4 and J usage is TRBJ1-2, with no clear D. CDR1 and CDR2 from the germline V gene are MRHNA and SNTAGT. This CDR3 comprises 13 residues. Trimming cost V 4 bases and J 1 base, with 7 bases left between them. CDR3: CASSAGYNYGYTF. As DNA, the CDR3 is TGTGCCAGCAGTGCGGGTTATAACTATGGCTACACCTTC.

The chain links TRBV19 to TRBJ1-5; D perhaps matches TRBD1 (5 bases). V was shortened by 5 bases and J by 0 bases, with 11 bases between the two germline ends. This CDR3 region has 15 residues. Germline CDR1 reads LNHDA; CDR2 reads SQIVND (reference sequence). The CDR3 loop reads CASSAGVRSNQPQHF. The CDR3 nucleotides are TGTGCCAGTAGTGCGGGGGTCCGTAGCAATCAGCCCCAGCATTTT. The full variable domain, with the rest looked up from reference TRBV19 and TRBJ1-5, is DGGITQSPKYLFRKEGQNVTLSCEQNLNHDAMYWYRQDPGQGLRLIYYSQIVNDFQKGDIAEGYSVSREKKESFPLTVTSAQKNPTAFYLCASSAGVRSNQPQHFGDGTRLSIL.

The chain has TRBV27 and TRBJ1-2; weak D call: TRBD1 (6 bases). This CDR3 is built from 14 residues. Trimming stripped 5 bases from V and 4 bases from J, with 14 bases between. Germline V gene sequence: CDR1 MNHEY, CDR2 SMNVEV (reference sequence). CDR3 protein: CASSPEQGPYGYTF. CDR3 DNA sequence: TGTGCCAGCAGTCCGGAACAGGGACCCTATGGCTACACCTTC.

The chain couples TRBV6-5 to TRBJ1-2, with 7 bases matching TRBD1. V shed 8 bases and J 3 bases; nucleotides not matched to a gene: 9. The CDR3 runs 14 residues. The germline gives CDR1 MNHEY, CDR2 SVGAGI. The CDR3 nucleotides are TGTGCCAGCGGCCTATCCGGACAGGACTATGGCTACACCTTC. As protein: CASGLSGQDYGYTF.

There are many counts of this clone. This sequence joins TRBV7-9 and TRBJ2-7; TRBD2 agrees at 9 bases. CDR1 and CDR2 from the germline V gene are SEHNR and FQNEAQ (reference sequence). Unmatched junction bases numbered 15, after V lost 1 base and J lost 2 bases. The CDR3 extends over 19 amino acids. The DNA of the CDR3 is TGTGCCAGCAGCTTAGGGAGACTAGCGGTTTCCCTCCTCACCTACGAGCAGTACTTC. Protein sequence: CASSLGRLAVSLLTYEQYF.

This CDR3 is CASNRDRGGYGYTF. The CDR3 nucleotides are TGTGCCAGCAATCGGGACAGGGGAGGCTATGGCTACACCTTC. The J gene is TRBJ1-2, the V gene TRBV5-6, with 10 positions matching TRBD1. Unmatched junction bases numbered 6, after V lost 6 bases and J lost 4 bases. Per the germline V gene, CDR1 is SGHDT and CDR2 is YYEEEE. The length of the CDR3 is 14 residues.

The rearrangement links TRBV7-2 to TRBJ1-3; D uncertain. This CDR3 has 14 residues. Germline V gives CDR1 SGHTA, CDR2 FQGNSA. Trimming took 3 bases from V and 0 from J, leaving 6 bases between them. CDR3 DNA: TGTGCCAGCAGCTTCCACAGCTCTGGAAACACCATATATTTT. Residues: CASSFHSSGNTIYF.

The J gene is TRBJ2-1, the V gene TRBV9; maybe TRBD2 (5 bases). CDR1 SGDLS and CDR2 YYNGEE come from the germline V gene. Between the trimmed V and J ends, which lost 3 bases and 9 bases, there was a span of 10 bases. The CDR3 contains 12 residues. The CDR3 DNA follows: TGTGCCAGCAGCGCGGAGGTAGGTGAGCAGTTCTTC. This encodes CASSAEVGEQFF.

The J gene is TRBJ1-2, the V gene TRBV4-3; 10 bases are shared with TRBD1. The CDR3 consists of 15 residues. Germline CDR1 and CDR2: LGHNA and YSLEER. J lost 13 bases, V lost 1 base, and 12 bases had no gene match. The CDR3 DNA reads as TGCGCCAGCAGCCAAGGCCGGGACAGGGGCGAAGTTTTCACCTTC. This codes for CASSQGRDRGEVFTF.

J is TRBJ2-1 and V is TRBV10-3, with 15 bases identical to TRBD2. Germline values: CDR1 ENHRY, CDR2 SYGVKD. This CDR3 contains 13 residues. The junction had 2 bases not matched to a gene; V was cut back by 7 bases and J by 10 bases. CDR3 DNA sequence: TGTGCCATCACAGGACTAGCGGGAGGGGAGCAGTTCTTC. It codes for CAITGLAGGEQFF.

The chain couples TRBV6-5 to TRBJ1-6, with a weak D call TRBD1 (6 bases). The CDR3 spans 15 residues. The V end was cut by 2 bases, the J end by 8 bases, with 13 bases between. Germline CDR1 reads MNHEY; CDR2 reads SVGAGI. DNA for the CDR3: TGTGCCAGCAGTTACGATGGGGGCCATGATTCACCCCTCCACTTT. It codes for CASSYDGGHDSPLHF.

The rearrangement uses TRBV2 and TRBJ1-2, with 11 bases that match TRBD1. J lost 8 bases, V lost 9 bases, and 11 bases had no gene match. This CDR3 is 14 amino acids long. CDR1 is SNHLY, CDR2 FYNNEI, per germline. CDR3 sequence reads: CASSYLDRGLGYTF. The CDR3 DNA sequence: TGTGCCAGTTCCTACCTGGACAGGGGGCTCGGCTACACCTTC.

This chain joins TRBV6-5 and TRBJ2-5; 8 bases map to TRBD1. The V segment lost 2 bases and the J segment 3 bases; nucleotides outside the gene matches: 5. The germline CDR1 and CDR2 sequences are MNHEY and SVGAGI. The CDR3 has 15 amino acids. The CDR3 protein is CASSYDRGKKETQYF. DNA for the CDR3: TGTGCCAGCAGTTACGACAGGGGCAAGAAAGAGACCCAGTACTTC.

V and J are TRBV12-5 and TRBJ2-7; TRBD2 might be the D (7 bases). V was clipped by 3 bases and J by 4 bases, with 22 bases between them. CDR1 and CDR2 (germline): LGHNT, FRNRAP. The CDR3 runs 17 residues. The CDR3 is CASGLGGATGFFYEQYF. The DNA of the CDR3 is TGTGCTAGTGGTTTAGGGGGGGCAACAGGATTTTTTTACGAGCAGTACTTC. The entire variable domain, with the rest obtained from reference TRBV12-5 and TRBJ2-7, is as follows: DARVTQTPRHKVTEMGQEVTMRCQPILGHNTVFWYRQTMMQGLELLAYFRNRAPLDDSGMPKDRFSAEMPDATLATLKIQPSEPRDSAVYFCASGLGGATGFFYEQYFGPGTRLTVT.

The genes are TRBV30 and TRBJ1-5, with 8 bases aligning to TRBD1. The CDR3 has 14 residues. Germline V gene data show CDR1 as GTSNPN and CDR2 as SVGIG (reference sequence). V shed 5 bases and J 4 bases; nucleotides not matched to a gene: 7. The CDR3 sequence is CAWADRVGNQPQHF. CDR3 nucleotide sequence: TGTGCCTGGGCGGACAGGGTAGGGAATCAGCCCCAGCATTTT.

The chain has TRBV14 and TRBJ2-1, with 13 bases identical to TRBD2. The CDR3 covers 17 residues. Per the germline V gene, CDR1 is SGHDN and CDR2 is FVKESK. The junction had 10 bases not matched to a gene; V was cut back by 0 bases and J by 11 bases. The CDR3 protein is CASSQELGTSGKSKQFF. In nucleotides, the CDR3 is TGTGCCAGCAGCCAAGAACTAGGGACTAGCGGGAAGAGTAAGCAGTTCTTC.

The chain uses TRBV4-2 and TRBJ2-2; 12 bases are a match to TRBD2. Trimming took 1 base from V and 7 from J; bases not matched to a gene: 10. The CDR3 totals 18 residues. The germline V gene has CDR1 LGHNA and CDR2 YNFKEQ. As DNA, the CDR3 is TGTGCCAGCAGCCAAGGTAGGAGACTAGCGGGAGTCCACGGGGAGCTGTTTTTT. Translating gives CASSQGRRLAGVHGELFF.

This sequence joins TRBV3-1 (or the pseudogene TRBV3-2) and TRBJ1-5; a weak D match, TRBD1 (5 bases). The CDR3 spans 14 residues. The germline V gene encodes CDR1 LGHDT and CDR2 YNNKEL (reference sequence). V lost 4 bases, J lost 3 bases, and 10 bases lay in between. DNA for the CDR3: TGTGCCAGCAGCCCGCAGGGATACAATCAGCCCCAGCATTTT. Translating it yields CASSPQGYNQPQHF.

The chain links TRBV4-2 to TRBJ2-1; D is perhaps TRBD2 (5 bases). This CDR3 spans 15 amino acids. Germline V gene data show CDR1 as LGHNA and CDR2 as YNFKEQ. V lost 5 bases and J 0 bases, leaving 11 bases between the germline ends. The CDR3 DNA is TGTGCCAGCAGCGTAAGCGGCGGCTCCTACAATGAGCAGTTCTTC. Translating it yields CASSVSGGSYNEQFF.